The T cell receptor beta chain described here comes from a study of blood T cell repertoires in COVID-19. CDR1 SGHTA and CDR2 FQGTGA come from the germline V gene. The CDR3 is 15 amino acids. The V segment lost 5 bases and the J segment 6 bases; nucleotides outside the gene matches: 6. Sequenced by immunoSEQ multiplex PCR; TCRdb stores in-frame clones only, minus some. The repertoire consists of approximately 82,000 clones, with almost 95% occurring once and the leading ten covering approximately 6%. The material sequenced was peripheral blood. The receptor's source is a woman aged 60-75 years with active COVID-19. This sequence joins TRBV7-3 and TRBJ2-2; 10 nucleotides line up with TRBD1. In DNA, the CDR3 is TGTGCCAGCAGCCGCGGACAGGGGGTAGCCGGGGAGCTGTTTTTT. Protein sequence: CASSRGQGVAGELFF.